This T cell receptor (beta chain) was sequenced during a study of molecular identifiers for immune sequencing clone quantification. At the level of the study: Five portions were made in replicates from RNA of around 20,000 or 100,000 naive CD8 cells, and four underwent sequencing.

Germline CDR1 and CDR2: LGHNA and YSLEER. V was trimmed by 0 bases and J by 4 bases, leaving 13 bases between them. The CDR3 runs 16 residues. One entry per CDR3 protein results from TCRdb running MiXCR on the PCR reads. The profile covers about 640,000 distinct CDR3 sequences, with 15% to 20% appearing a single time and 0.85% to 0.9% taken by the ten largest. This clonotype has a count of ten or more. Antigen specificity is unknown. Points from the study as a whole: The share of molecules held by clones above 20 RNA copies was over 97% in effector cells and under 1% in naive cells. Highly expanded clones may be undercounted when identical TCR molecules share barcodes. Spiked Jurkat TCR RNA equivalent to one cell reportedly surfaced among some 1 million naive cells.

Sequenced: naive CD8+ T cells from blood, with Jurkat cell RNA spiked in. Subset of the sample: FACS-sorted CD8+CD4-CCR7+CD45RA+ naive T cells. The TCR comes from a human donor in good health. Some libraries in this study had Jurkat cell RNA spiked in. This chain uses TRBV4-3 with TRBJ1-3, with D perhaps matching TRBD1 (5 bases). CDR3 region: CASSQENLGPGNTIYF. The CDR3 coding sequence is TGCGCCAGCAGCCAAGAGAATCTGGGACCGGGAAACACCATATATTTT.